This T cell receptor (beta chain) originates from a study of cytomegalovirus exposure and HLA in healthy donors. Study observations and caveats: Near-uniform donor sequencing depth was presumed by presence/absence analyses. Being productive about 87% or about 30% of the time was typical of most TCR beta V segments in an earlier analysis.

PCR amplification relied on 60 Vbeta primers (plus 13 Jbeta primers). Here immunoSEQ multiplex PCR was the method, and the copy in TCRdb shows in-frame clones only, minus some. The table records around 130,000 clones, around 59% of them present only once. The CDR3 runs to 14 residues. V was clipped by 5 bases and J by 4 bases, with 13 bases between them. CDR1 and CDR2 from the germline V gene are SGHAT and FQNNGV. A single count supports this clone. Its antigen is not known. This TCR came from a male donor in good health and CMV-seronegative. The sequenced sample was PBMCs. The chain joins TRBV11-2 to TRBJ2-3; D is perhaps TRBD2 (5 bases). The CDR3 DNA follows: TGTGCCAGCAGCCCCCAGCGGTTGTCAGATACGCAGTATTTT. Its protein product is CASSPQRLSDTQYF.